The 30 T cell receptor beta chains reported below all come from one sample, sequenced in a study of Graves' ophthalmopathy and Graves' hyperthyroidism. Amplification of TCR beta CDR3 regions used RNA transcripts. The library came from an HTBI-primed first-round RT-PCR and a second-round multiplex PCR. Each CDR3 protein is one row after TCRdb ran MiXCR on the multiplex PCR reads. Among some 160,000 distinct CDR3 sequences listed, 35% to 45% were seen once. Sequenced input: peripheral blood. These receptors were taken from a man younger than 45 with Graves' ophthalmopathy.

In this sample, this clonotype turned up many times. J is TRBJ2-5 and V is TRBV20-1; 7 nucleotides match TRBD2. Germline-derived CDR1 and CDR2 are DFQATT and SNEGSKA (reference sequence). The trim removed 5 bases at V and 5 bases at J, leaving 5 bases unmatched. This CDR3 is built from 12 residues. CDR3 nucleotide sequence: TGCAGTGCTTATGCGGGAGTTGAGACCCAGTACTTC. Translated: CSAYAGVETQYF.

This clonotype was found many times. The chain links TRBV18 to TRBJ1-5; D gene unclear. Germline CDR1 and CDR2: KGHSH and LQKENI. This CDR3 contains 14 residues. Trimming pared 2 bases from V and 9 bases from J, leaving 14 bases between. CDR3 DNA: TGTGCCAGCTCACCAGGGGAAAACCTCGGGCCCCAGCATTTT. Protein sequence: CASSPGENLGPQHF.

The table lists this clonotype with many counts. V usage is TRBV6-5 and J usage is TRBJ2-7; 9 bases map to TRBD1. Per germline, CDR1 MNHEY and CDR2 SVGAGI. V gave up 7 bases and J gave up 0 bases; unmatched junction bases: 4. CDR3 size: 14 residues. CDR3 protein: CASIGTGSSYEQYF. The CDR3 DNA reads as TGTGCCAGCATAGGGACAGGGAGCTCCTACGAGCAGTACTTC.

In this sample, this clonotype turned up many times. The V and J genes are TRBV30 and TRBJ1-1, with 10 bases identical to TRBD1. The V gene end was trimmed by 2 bases and the J gene end by 5 bases; junction bases not matched to a gene: 8. The CDR3 sequence is 15 residues long. CDR1 is GTSNPN, CDR2 SVGIG, per germline (reference sequence). CDR3 loop: CAWSPGQGRRTEAFF. DNA for the CDR3: TGTGCCTGGAGTCCGGGACAGGGGAGGCGGACTGAAGCTTTCTTT.

This clonotype was counted ten times or more. The chain carries TRBV18 and TRBJ2-7, with D unresolved. Trimming cost V 3 bases and J 3 bases, with 12 bases left between them. The CDR3 contains 14 residues. Germline CDR1 KGHSH, CDR2 LQKENI. The CDR3 nucleotides are TGTGCCAGCTCACCTCCCGCCACACTCTACGAGCAGTACTTC. It yields the protein CASSPPATLYEQYF.

Many counts were recorded for this clonotype. The chain carries TRBV6-5 and TRBJ1-5; the D gene is possibly TRBD1 (6 bases). Trimming took 2 bases from V and 4 from J, leaving 9 bases between them. The CDR3 loop spans 14 amino acids. Germline CDR1 and CDR2: MNHEY and SVGAGI. The CDR3: CASSYRGGNQPQHF. Written as DNA, the CDR3 is TGTGCCAGCAGTTACAGGGGGGGTAATCAGCCCCAGCATTTT.

This clonotype was seen many times. The J gene is TRBJ2-7, the V gene TRBV3-1, with 11 bases lining up with TRBD2. Per the germline V gene, CDR1 is LGHDT and CDR2 is YNNKEL (reference sequence). The CDR3 loop spans 16 amino acids. V shed 2 bases, J shed 2 bases, and the junction held 5 bases outside the gene matches. CDR3 in DNA: TGTGCCAGCAGCCAACCTAGCGGGAGGCCCACCTACGAGCAGTACTTC. Its protein is CASSQPSGRPTYEQYF.

Many counts were recorded for this clonotype. The chain carries TRBV12-3 or TRBV12-4 and TRBJ2-5, with TRBD2 matching 9 bases. The CDR3 totals 15 residues. Unmatched junction bases numbered 10, after V lost 6 bases and J lost 5 bases. Here the CDR3 DNA reads TGTGCCAGCAGCAAACTAGCGGGTGAGAGGGAGACCCAGTACTTC. Amino acid sequence: CASSKLAGERETQYF.

The chain has TRBV6-1 and TRBJ2-7; tentative D call: TRBD1 (6 bases). The CDR3 runs 14 residues. V was trimmed by 10 bases and J by 0 bases, leaving 16 bases between them. The germline CDR1 and CDR2 sequences are MNHNS and SASEGT. DNA for the CDR3: TGTGCCAACAAGCGTGACAGGAGCTCCTACGAGCAGTACTTC. As protein: CANKRDRSSYEQYF.

This chain uses TRBV6-1 with TRBJ1-5; D is possibly TRBD1 (6 bases). Germline-derived CDR1 and CDR2 are MNHNS and SASEGT. This CDR3 has 14 residues. V lost 3 bases and J 5 bases, leaving 11 bases between the germline ends. DNA for the CDR3: TGTGCCAGCAGTGAGGGGAGGGGGTATCAGCCCCAGCATTTT. Protein: CASSEGRGYQPQHF.

This clonotype was counted ten times or more. The chain recombines TRBV30 with TRBJ2-2; D is unresolved. The CDR3 consists of 15 residues. Trimming removed 2 bases from V and 3 bases from J, with 13 bases in between. Germline CDR1 reads GTSNPN; CDR2 reads SVGIG (reference sequence). CDR3 coding DNA: TGTGCCTGGAGTCTGGTTGGGTTCGACACCGGGGAGCTGTTTTTT. Translating gives CAWSLVGFDTGELFF.

This clonotype has ten or more counts. This chain links TRBV2 with TRBJ1-1; D gene uncertain. Between the trimmed V and J ends, which lost 2 bases and 6 bases, there was a span of 7 bases. Germline-derived CDR1 and CDR2 are SNHLY and FYNNEI. CDR3 length: 12 amino acids. The CDR3 DNA reads TGTGCCAGCAGTGAAACAAGAGCTGAAGCTTTCTTT. Translation gives CASSETRAEAFF.

The rearrangement joins TRBV6-2 or TRBV6-3 to TRBJ1-1; D is unclear. Trimming shortened V by 0 bases and J by 0 bases, and 8 bases separated the two germline ends. CDR1 MNHEY and CDR2 SVGEGT come from the germline V gene. The CDR3 has 15 amino acids. Here the CDR3 DNA reads TGTGCCAGCAGTTACTCGATAGGGATGAACACTGAAGCTTTCTTT. Protein sequence: CASSYSIGMNTEAFF.

This chain joins TRBV6-1 and TRBJ2-5; D is uncertain. The CDR3 contains 15 residues. Germline CDR1 and CDR2: MNHNS and SASEGT. V lost 6 bases and J lost 4, with 18 bases in between. CDR3 in DNA: TGTGCCAGCAGCCCCGTGGGCGTCCTCGGAGAGACCCAGTACTTC. This codes for CASSPVGVLGETQYF.

This clonotype was seen repeatedly, ten times or more. The J gene is TRBJ2-4, the V gene TRBV3-1; D not certain. This CDR3 is 13 amino acids long. From germline, CDR1 is LGHDT and CDR2 YNNKEL (reference sequence). Trimming removed 0 bases from V and 6 bases from J, with 6 bases in between. This chain's CDR3 is CASSQEPLNIQYF. CDR3 DNA: TGTGCCAGCAGCCAAGAGCCACTAAACATTCAGTACTTC.

This clonotype was observed a few times. The CDR3 spells CATSDYSPRAAGYQETQYF. For the CDR3, the DNA is TGTGCCACCAGTGATTATTCACCACGTGCGGCAGGGTATCAAGAGACCCAGTACTTC. The V gene is TRBV24-1, the J gene TRBJ2-5, with D tentatively TRBD1 (5 bases). Germline loops: CDR1 KGHDR, CDR2 SFDVKD. The CDR3 covers 19 residues. The V gene lost 2 bases and the J gene lost 2 bases, with 23 bases spanning the gap.

This clonotype was observed many times. The chain is built from TRBV28 and TRBJ2-7; D remains unclear. V lost 2 bases and J 7 bases, leaving 18 bases between the germline ends. Germline assignment: CDR1 MDHEN and CDR2 SYDVKM. The CDR3 is 15 residues long. Written as DNA, the CDR3 is TGTGCCAGCAGTTTAGACGGCCAGAGAGATTGGGAGCAGTACTTC. Encoded protein: CASSLDGQRDWEQYF.

This clonotype has just a few counts. The chain combines TRBV7-8 with TRBJ2-7; TRBD1 or TRBD2 may be the D gene (5 bases each). Per germline, CDR1 SGHVS and CDR2 FQNEAQ. This CDR3 is 15 amino acids long. Trimming shortened V by 1 base and J by 2 bases, and 12 bases separated the two germline ends. The CDR3 DNA reads TGTGCCAGCAGCTTAGGTGTGCAGGGAGCCTACGAGCAGTACTTC. Amino acid sequence: CASSLGVQGAYEQYF. Full variable domain (remainder filled in from reference TRBV7-8 and TRBJ2-7): GAGVSQSPRYKVAKRGQDVALRCDPISGHVSLFWYQQALGQGPEFLTYFQNEAQLDKSGLPSDRFFAERPEGSVSTLKIQRTQQEDSAVYLCASSLGVQGAYEQYFGPGTRLTVT.

In its sample, this clonotype was seen many times. Here the CDR3 omits its conserved ending phenylalanine or tryptophan, so a read error is the likely source. This chain links TRBV20-1 with TRBJ1-5; 10 bases fit TRBD1. This CDR3 contains 19 residues. Germline CDR1 reads DFQATT; CDR2 reads SNEGSKA (reference sequence). Trimming took 2 bases from V and 0 from J; bases not matched to a gene: 13. As DNA, the CDR3 is TGCAGTGCTAGAAAGACCGGGACAGGGGCCAAATATAGCAATCAGCCCCAGCATCTT. The encoded protein is CSARKTGTGAKYSNQPQHL.

The gene calls are TRBV7-8 and TRBJ2-5; D not resolved. V was cut by 0 bases and J by 0 bases, with 5 bases left in between. CDR3 length: 14 residues. Germline V gene sequence: CDR1 SGHVS, CDR2 FQNEAQ. The CDR3, as DNA: TGTGCCAGCAGCTTAGCAACGGACCAAGAGACCCAGTACTTC. Protein product: CASSLATDQETQYF.

This clonotype was recorded once. This chain connects TRBV27 to TRBJ1-3, with D maybe TRBD1 (5 bases). Per the germline V gene, CDR1 is MNHEY and CDR2 is SMNVEV (reference sequence). There are 14 residues in the CDR3. V lost 6 bases, J lost 2 bases, and 11 bases lay in between. The CDR3: CASSPDKTGNTIYF. The CDR3 nucleotides read TGTGCCAGCAGCCCGGACAAGACTGGAAACACCATATATTTT.

This clonotype occurred once. This chain uses TRBV27 with TRBJ1-5, with D perhaps matching TRBD1 (5 bases). The germline V gene has CDR1 MNHEY and CDR2 SMNVEV (reference sequence). The CDR3 has 15 residues. The ends were cut back, 6 bases at V and 4 bases at J, with 16 bases in the middle. CDR3 region: CASSPSGQVNQPQHF. The CDR3, as DNA: TGTGCCAGCAGCCCATCAGGGCAGGTTAATCAGCCCCAGCATTTT.

Ten or more counts support this clonotype. The chain has TRBV12-3 or TRBV12-4 and TRBJ1-5; D remains unclear. This CDR3 has 14 amino acids. V was clipped by 4 bases and J by 1 base, with 8 bases between them. The CDR3 spells CASSSDTSNQPQHF. In nucleotides, the CDR3 is TGTGCCAGCAGTTCCGACACCAGCAATCAGCCCCAGCATTTT.

This chain links TRBV12-3 or TRBV12-4 with TRBJ2-5, with TRBD2 matching over 9 bases. V lost 5 bases, J lost 1 base, and 5 bases stayed unmatched. The CDR3 is 15 amino acids. CDR3 nucleotides: TGTGCCAGCAGTCGACCGACTAGCGGCCAAGAGACCCAGTACTTC. Encoded protein: CASSRPTSGQETQYF.

In its sample, this clonotype was seen many times. The chain has TRBV19 and TRBJ1-5, with 10 bases matching TRBD1. CDR1 is LNHDA and CDR2 is SQIVND in the germline V gene (reference sequence). The CDR3 totals 14 residues. The junction had 4 bases not matched to a gene; V was cut back by 5 bases and J by 6 bases. DNA for the CDR3: TGTGCCAGTAGTCGACAGGGGGCAGGTCAGCCCCAGCATTTT. It translates to CASSRQGAGQPQHF. The full variable domain, its missing parts supplied by reference TRBV19 and TRBJ1-5, is DGGITQSPKYLFRKEGQNVTLSCEQNLNHDAMYWYRQDPGQGLRLIYYSQIVNDFQKGDIAEGYSVSREKKESFPLTVTSAQKNPTAFYLCASSRQGAGQPQHFGDGTRLSIL.

This clonotype appeared many times. The gene calls are TRBV19 and TRBJ2-7; D might be TRBD1 (6 bases). V lost 2 bases, J lost 2 bases, and 10 bases lay in between. The germline V gene encodes CDR1 LNHDA and CDR2 SQIVND (reference sequence). The CDR3 consists of 14 residues. The CDR3 spells CASSIWGPTYEQYF. CDR3 coding DNA: TGTGCCAGTAGTATATGGGGGCCTACCTACGAGCAGTACTTC.

This clonotype was counted at least ten times. This chain uses TRBV24-1 with TRBJ1-5; D unresolved. V shed 3 bases and J shed 5 bases, with 10 bases lying between them. CDR3 size: 14 residues. CDR1 and CDR2 (germline): KGHDR, SFDVKD. Written as DNA, the CDR3 is TGTGCCACCAGTGATCACTCCGCCGATCAGCCCCAGCATTTT. Protein: CATSDHSADQPQHF.

There are many counts of this clonotype. The chain combines TRBV20-1 with TRBJ1-1; D is possibly TRBD1 (5 bases). The CDR3 sequence is 15 residues long. Trimming cost V 5 bases and J 1 base, with 17 bases left between them. CDR1 DFQATT and CDR2 SNEGSKA come from the germline V gene (reference sequence). The CDR3 coding sequence is TGCAGTGCTCGAGTCCCCAGGGCGAAGAACACTGAAGCTTTCTTT. The encoded protein is CSARVPRAKNTEAFF.

This clonotype was found many times. The chain links TRBV30 to TRBJ2-7, with D possibly called TRBD1 or TRBD2 (5 bases each). The CDR3 is made up of 17 amino acids. V shed 0 bases and J shed 3 bases, with 21 bases lying between them. Germline CDR1 reads GTSNPN; CDR2 reads SVGIG (reference sequence). The CDR3 here is CAWSVDQAEGTFYEQYF. The CDR3 DNA sequence: TGTGCCTGGAGTGTAGACCAGGCAGAGGGGACCTTCTACGAGCAGTACTTC.

This sequence joins TRBV5-1 and TRBJ1-1; 7 bases agree with TRBD1. Germline CDR1 SGHRS, CDR2 YFSETQ. The CDR3 covers 15 residues. V shed 2 bases and J 4 bases; nucleotides not matched to a gene: 8. CDR3 coding DNA: TGCGCCAGCAGCTTAACAGGGGTTGGCGGCACTGAAGCTTTCTTT. Its translation is CASSLTGVGGTEAFF.